The clone carrying this T cell receptor (beta chain) was picked up a small number of times. One junction end does not reproduce the germline sequence, and a read error may be involved. TCRdb re-called the RT-PCR reads with MiXCR, one entry per CDR3 protein. The profile shows about 480,000 distinct CDR3 sequences, 25% of them singletons. The CDR3 is 15 residues long. In germline, CDR1 is SGHVS, CDR2 FQNEAQ. This sample is part of a study of response to subunit inactivated influenza vaccine. The chain links TRBV7-8 to TRBJ2-7, with D tentatively TRBD1 or TRBD2 (6 bases each). The sample was CD4+ T cells sorted from PBMCs, taken roughly 5 days after vaccination. This TCR came from a man over 45 who received an inactivated influenza vaccine. CDR3 loop: CASSLESGASSEQYF. DNA for the CDR3: TGTGCCAGCAGCTTAGAATCGGGGGCGTCCTCCGAGCAGTACTTC.